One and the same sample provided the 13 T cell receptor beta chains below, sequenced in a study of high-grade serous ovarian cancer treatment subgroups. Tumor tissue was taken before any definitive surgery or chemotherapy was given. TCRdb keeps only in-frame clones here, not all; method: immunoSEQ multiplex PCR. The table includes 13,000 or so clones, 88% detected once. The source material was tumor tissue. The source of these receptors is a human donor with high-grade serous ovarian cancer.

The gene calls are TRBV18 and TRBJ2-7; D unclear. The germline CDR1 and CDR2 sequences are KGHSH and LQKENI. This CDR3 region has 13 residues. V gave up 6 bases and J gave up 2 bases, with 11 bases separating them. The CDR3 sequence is CASSYAGTYEQYF. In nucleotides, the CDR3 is TGTGCCAGCTCCTATGCTGGGACCTACGAGCAGTACTTC.

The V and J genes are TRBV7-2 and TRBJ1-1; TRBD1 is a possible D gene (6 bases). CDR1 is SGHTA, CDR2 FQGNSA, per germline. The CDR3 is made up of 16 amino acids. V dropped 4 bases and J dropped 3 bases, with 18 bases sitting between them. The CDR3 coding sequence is TGTGCCAGCAGCTCCTACACGACAGGTGGGGACACTGAAGCTTTCTTT. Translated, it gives CASSSYTTGGDTEAFF.

For the CDR3, the DNA is TGTGCCAGCAGCGTAGAGGCACTGAGCCGCGAGCAGTACTTC. Residues: CASSVEALSREQYF. The V call is TRBV9, the J call TRBJ2-7; D ambiguous. There are 14 residues in the CDR3. In germline, CDR1 is SGDLS, CDR2 YYNGEE. Trimming left V 0 bases short and J 6 bases short, with 13 bases between.

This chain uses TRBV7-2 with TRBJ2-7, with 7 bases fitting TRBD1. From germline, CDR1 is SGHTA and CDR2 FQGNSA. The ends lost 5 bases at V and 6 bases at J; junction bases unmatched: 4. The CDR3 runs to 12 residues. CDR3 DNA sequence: TGTGCCAGCAGCGAGACAGGGTTCGAGCAGTACTTC. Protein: CASSETGFEQYF.

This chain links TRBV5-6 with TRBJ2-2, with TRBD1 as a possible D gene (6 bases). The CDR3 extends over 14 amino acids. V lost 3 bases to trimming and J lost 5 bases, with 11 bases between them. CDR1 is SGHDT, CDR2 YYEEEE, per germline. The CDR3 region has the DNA TGTGCCAGCAGCTCAGACAGGTCTACCGGGGAGCTGTTTTTT. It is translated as CASSSDRSTGELFF.

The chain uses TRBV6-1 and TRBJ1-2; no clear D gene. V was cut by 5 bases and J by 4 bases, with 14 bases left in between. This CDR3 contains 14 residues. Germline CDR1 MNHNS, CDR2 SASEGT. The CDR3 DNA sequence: TGTGCCAGCAGTCCCAGGACGGATTTCTATGGCTACACCTTC. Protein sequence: CASSPRTDFYGYTF.

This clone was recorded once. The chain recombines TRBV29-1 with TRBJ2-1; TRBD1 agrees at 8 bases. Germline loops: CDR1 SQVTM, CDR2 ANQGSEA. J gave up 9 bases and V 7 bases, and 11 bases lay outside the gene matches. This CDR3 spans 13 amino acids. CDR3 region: CSGRTGSLGEQFF. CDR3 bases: TGCAGCGGAAGGACAGGGAGTTTAGGTGAGCAGTTCTTC.

As DNA, the CDR3 is TGTGCCAGCAGTTACAACTGGGTATTCGAAGAGACCCAGTACTTC. It is translated as CASSYNWVFEETQYF. This chain links TRBV7-8 with TRBJ2-5; no clear D gene. Trimming left V 6 bases short and J 3 bases short, with 17 bases between. The V gene's germline CDR1 is SGHVS and CDR2 FQNEAQ. The CDR3 is 15 amino acids. Using reference TRBV7-8 and TRBJ2-5 for the parts outside the CDR3, the full variable domain is GAGVSQSPRYKVAKRGQDVALRCDPISGHVSLFWYQQALGQGPEFLTYFQNEAQLDKSGLPSDRFFAERPEGSVSTLKIQRTQQEDSAVYLCASSYNWVFEETQYFGPGTRLLVL.

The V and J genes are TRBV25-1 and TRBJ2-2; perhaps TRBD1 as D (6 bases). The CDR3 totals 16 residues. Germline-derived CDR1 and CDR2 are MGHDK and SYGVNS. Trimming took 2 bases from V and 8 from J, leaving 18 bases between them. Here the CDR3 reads CASSEGGLVGAGELFF. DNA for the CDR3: TGTGCCAGCAGTGAAGGGGGCCTCGTCGGGGCTGGGGAGCTGTTTTTT. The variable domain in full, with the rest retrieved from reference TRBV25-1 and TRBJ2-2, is EADIYQTPRYLVIGTGKKITLECSQTMGHDKMYWYQQDPGMELHLIHYSYGVNSTEKGDLSSESTVSRIRTEHFPLTLESARPSHTSQYLCASSEGGLVGAGELFFGEGSRLTVL.

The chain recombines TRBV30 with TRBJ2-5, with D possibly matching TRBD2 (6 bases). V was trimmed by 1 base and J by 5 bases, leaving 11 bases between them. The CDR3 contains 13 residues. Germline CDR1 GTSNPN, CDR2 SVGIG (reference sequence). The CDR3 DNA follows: TGTGCCTGGAGTGGGGGGGTAGTGGAGACCCAGTACTTC. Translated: CAWSGGVVETQYF. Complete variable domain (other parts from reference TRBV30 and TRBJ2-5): SQTIHQWPATLVQPVGSPLSLECTVEGTSNPNLYWYRQAAGRGLQLLFYSVGIGQISSEVPQNLSASRPQDRQFILSSKKLLLSDSGFYLCAWSGGVVETQYFGPGTRLLVL.

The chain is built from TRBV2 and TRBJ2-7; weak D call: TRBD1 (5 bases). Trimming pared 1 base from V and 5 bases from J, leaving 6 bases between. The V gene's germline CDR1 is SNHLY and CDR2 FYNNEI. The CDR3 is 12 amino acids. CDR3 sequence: CASSEEGNEQYV. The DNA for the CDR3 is TGTGCCAGCAGTGAAGAGGGGAACGAGCAGTACGTC.

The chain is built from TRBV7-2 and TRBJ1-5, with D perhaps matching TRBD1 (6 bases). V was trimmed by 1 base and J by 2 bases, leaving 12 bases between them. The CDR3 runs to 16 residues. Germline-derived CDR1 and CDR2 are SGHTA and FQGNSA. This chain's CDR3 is CASSLVAGAGNQPQHF. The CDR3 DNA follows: TGTGCCAGCAGCTTAGTTGCAGGGGCCGGCAATCAGCCCCAGCATTTT. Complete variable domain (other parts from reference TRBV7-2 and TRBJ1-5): GAGVSQSPSNKVTEKGKDVELRCDPISGHTALYWYRQSLGQGLEFLIYFQGNSAPDKSGLPSDRFSAERTGGSVSTLTIQRTQQEDSAVYLCASSLVAGAGNQPQHFGDGTRLSIL.

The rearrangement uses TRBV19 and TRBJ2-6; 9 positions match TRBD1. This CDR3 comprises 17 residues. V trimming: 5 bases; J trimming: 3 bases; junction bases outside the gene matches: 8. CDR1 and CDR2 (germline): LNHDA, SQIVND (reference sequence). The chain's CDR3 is CASSPPGQGFGANVLTF. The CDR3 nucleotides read TGTGCCAGTAGTCCACCGGGACAGGGCTTTGGGGCCAACGTCCTGACTTTC.